This TCR beta chain was identified during a study of Ad26.COV2.S vaccination and SARS-CoV-2 variants. Across the study: Recipients of Ad26.COV2.S got it intramuscularly, once or twice 56 days apart. Study-wide results and limits: People given the vaccine had a wider spike-specific TCR breadth than placebo recipients did.

Details on this clone: The antigen is unknown.

The sample's treatment: some 20 received Ad26.COV2.S at low or high dose, single or two shots; about five received placebo; per-sample allocation not given. Specimens were obtained on day 63 following the first vaccine or placebo injection. This adult donor, from Boston, was 18-55 years old. As its vector, the vaccine had Ad26, which expressed Wuhan-strain SARS-CoV-2 spike. CDR3 length: 17 residues. Unmatched junction bases numbered 11, after V lost 0 bases and J lost 4 bases. Looked up from germline, CDR1 is LGHNA and CDR2 is YSLEER. Using immunoSEQ multiplex PCR, the repertoire was profiled, and TCRdb retains in-frame clones only, with some absent. The sample shows roughly 390,000 clones, 70% to 90% of them seen only once.

The receptor was isolated from a person aged 18-65 years who received the Ad26.COV2.S COVID-19 vaccine or a placebo. This specimen consisted of peripheral blood, obtained in a trial of Ad26.COV2.S vaccine versus placebo. V usage is TRBV4-3 and J usage is TRBJ1-1; 7 bases match TRBD1. The CDR3 coding sequence is TGCGCCAGCAGCCAAGATCTTGGAACAGGGGCGGGCACTGAAGCTTTCTTT. Its protein product is CASSQDLGTGAGTEAFF.